This paragraph covers one TCR beta chain sequence. The CDR3 consists of 14 residues. Germline V gene sequence: CDR1 MDHEN, CDR2 SYDVKM. This entry is derived from a study of T cells expressing NK-cell markers. No DNA is given; TCRdb re-called the 5' RACE reads and lists each CDR3 protein once. The sample table includes 400,000 to 550,000 distinct CDR3 sequences. V and J are TRBV28 and TRBJ1-5; TCRdb's D gene call, TRBD1, goes unchecked for lack of DNA. The source material was blood T cells: a sorted CD56 or NKG2C T cell subset, CD4+ or CD8+ T cells, or bulk PBMC T cells (not recorded which). The receptor's source is a woman between 18 and 70 years old in good health. The CDR3 reads CASTSGTVGQPQHF.